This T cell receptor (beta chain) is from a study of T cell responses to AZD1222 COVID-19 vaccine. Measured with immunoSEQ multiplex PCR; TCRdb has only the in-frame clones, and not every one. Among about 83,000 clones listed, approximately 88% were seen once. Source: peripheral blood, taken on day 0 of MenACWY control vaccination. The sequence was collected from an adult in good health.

CDR3 bases: TGTGCCAGCAGCGCCGGGACGGCGAACACCGGGGAGCTGTTTTTT. Amino acids: CASSAGTANTGELFF. The chain links TRBV9 to TRBJ2-2, with D perhaps given as TRBD1 or TRBD2 (5 bases each). There are 15 residues in the CDR3. Trimming removed 3 bases at V and 0 bases at J, with 9 bases between. Germline CDR1 and CDR2: SGDLS and YYNGEE.